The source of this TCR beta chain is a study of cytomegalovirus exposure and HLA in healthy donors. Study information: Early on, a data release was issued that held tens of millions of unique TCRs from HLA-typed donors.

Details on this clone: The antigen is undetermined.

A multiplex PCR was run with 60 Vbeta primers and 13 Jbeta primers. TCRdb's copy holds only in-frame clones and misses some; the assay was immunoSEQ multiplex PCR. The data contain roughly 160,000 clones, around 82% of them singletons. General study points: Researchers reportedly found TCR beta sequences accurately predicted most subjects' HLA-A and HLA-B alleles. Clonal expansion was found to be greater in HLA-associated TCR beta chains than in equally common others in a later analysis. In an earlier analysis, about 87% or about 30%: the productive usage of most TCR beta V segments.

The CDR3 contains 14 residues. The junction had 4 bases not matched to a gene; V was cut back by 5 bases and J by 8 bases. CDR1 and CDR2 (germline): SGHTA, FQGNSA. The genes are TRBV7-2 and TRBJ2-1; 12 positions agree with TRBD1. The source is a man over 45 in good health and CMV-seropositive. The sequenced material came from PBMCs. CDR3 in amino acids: CASSRDRGLDEQFF. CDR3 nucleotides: TGTGCCAGCAGCCGGGACAGGGGGCTCGATGAGCAGTTCTTC.